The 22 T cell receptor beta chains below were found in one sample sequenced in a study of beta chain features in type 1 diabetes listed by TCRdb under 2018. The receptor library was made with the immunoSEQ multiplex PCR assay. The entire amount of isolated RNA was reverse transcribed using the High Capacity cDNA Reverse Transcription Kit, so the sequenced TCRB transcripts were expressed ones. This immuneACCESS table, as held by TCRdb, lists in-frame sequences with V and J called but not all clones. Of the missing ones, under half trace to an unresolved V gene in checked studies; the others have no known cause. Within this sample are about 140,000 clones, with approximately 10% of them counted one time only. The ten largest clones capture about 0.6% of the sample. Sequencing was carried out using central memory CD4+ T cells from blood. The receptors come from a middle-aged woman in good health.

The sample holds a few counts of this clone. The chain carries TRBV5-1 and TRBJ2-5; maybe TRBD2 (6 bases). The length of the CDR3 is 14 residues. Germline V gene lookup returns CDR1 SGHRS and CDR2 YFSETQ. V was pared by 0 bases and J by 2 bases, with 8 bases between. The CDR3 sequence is CASSLGGTQETQYF. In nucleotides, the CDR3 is TGCGCCAGCAGCTTGGGGGGGACTCAAGAGACCCAGTACTTC.

The CDR3 region has the DNA TGTGCCATCTCAGGGCCAGGCTCTGGGGCCAACGTCCTGACTTTC. Amino acids: CAISGPGSGANVLTF. This chain joins TRBV10-3 and TRBJ2-6; a possible D gene is TRBD1 (5 bases). Germline values: CDR1 ENHRY, CDR2 SYGVKD. The ends were cut back, 8 bases at V and 0 bases at J, with 11 bases in the middle. This CDR3 comprises 15 residues.

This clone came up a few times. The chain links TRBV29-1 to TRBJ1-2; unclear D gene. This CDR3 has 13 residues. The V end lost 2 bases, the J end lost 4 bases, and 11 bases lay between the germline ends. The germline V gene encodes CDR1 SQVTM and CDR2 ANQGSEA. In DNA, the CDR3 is TGCAGCGTTGAACAGATGAGCGGCTATGGCTACACCTTC. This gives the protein CSVEQMSGYGYTF.

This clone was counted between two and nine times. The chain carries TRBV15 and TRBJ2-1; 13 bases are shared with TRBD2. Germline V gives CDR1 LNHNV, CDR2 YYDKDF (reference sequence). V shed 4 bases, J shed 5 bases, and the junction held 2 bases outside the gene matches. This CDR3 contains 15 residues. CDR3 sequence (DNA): TGTGCCACCAGCATCGGGACTAGCGGGAACAATGAGCAGTTCTTC. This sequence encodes CATSIGTSGNNEQFF.

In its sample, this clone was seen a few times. Written as DNA, the CDR3 is TGCGCCAGCAGCCAAGAGGCCAGGGGGACGGGTCAGCCCCAGCATTTT. It translates to CASSQEARGTGQPQHF. The chain carries TRBV4-3 and TRBJ1-5, with 7 bases fitting TRBD1. V shed 0 bases and J 6 bases; nucleotides not matched to a gene: 8. Germline V gene sequence: CDR1 LGHNA, CDR2 YSLEER. CDR3 length: 16 amino acids.

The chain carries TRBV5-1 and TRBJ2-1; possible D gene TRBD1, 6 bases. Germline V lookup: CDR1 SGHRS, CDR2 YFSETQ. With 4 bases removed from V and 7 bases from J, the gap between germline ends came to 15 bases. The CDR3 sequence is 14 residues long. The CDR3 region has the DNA TGCGCCAGCAGCCCAGGGGTAGCGAGGAATGAGCAGTTCTTC. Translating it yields CASSPGVARNEQFF.

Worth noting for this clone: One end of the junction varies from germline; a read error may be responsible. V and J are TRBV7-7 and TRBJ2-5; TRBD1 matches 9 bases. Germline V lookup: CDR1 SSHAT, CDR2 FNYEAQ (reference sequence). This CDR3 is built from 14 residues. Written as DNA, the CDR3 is TGTGCTAGCAGCTTTCGGACAGGGGCAGAGACCCAGTACTTC. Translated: CASSFRTGAETQYF. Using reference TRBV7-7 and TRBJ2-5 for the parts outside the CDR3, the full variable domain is GAGVSQSPRYKVTKRGQDVTLRCDPISSHATLYWYQQALGQGPEFLTYFNYEAQPDKSGLPSDRFSAERPEGSISTLTIQRTEQRDSAMYRCASSFRTGAETQYFGPGTRLLVL.

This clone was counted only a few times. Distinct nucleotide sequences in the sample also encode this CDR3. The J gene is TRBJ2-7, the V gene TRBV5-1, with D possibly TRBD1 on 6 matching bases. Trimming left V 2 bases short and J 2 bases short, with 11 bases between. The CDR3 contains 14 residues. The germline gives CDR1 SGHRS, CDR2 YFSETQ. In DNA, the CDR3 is TGCGCCAGCAGCTTCCGGGACACGGCCTACGAGCAGTACTTC. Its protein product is CASSFRDTAYEQYF.

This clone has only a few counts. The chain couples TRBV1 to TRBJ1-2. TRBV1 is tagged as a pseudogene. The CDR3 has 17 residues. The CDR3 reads CTSSQDHDGETNYGYTF. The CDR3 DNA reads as TGCACCAGCAGCCAAGATCATGACGGGGAAACTAACTATGGCTACACCTTC.

CDR3 in amino acids: CASAGSSVLTEKLFF. DNA for the CDR3: TGTGCCAGCGCCGGGTCCTCAGTCTTAACTGAAAAACTGTTTTTT. The chain employs TRBV19 and TRBJ1-4; D unresolved. With 9 bases removed from V and 7 bases from J, the gap between germline ends came to 21 bases. The CDR3 totals 15 residues. Per the germline V gene, CDR1 is LNHDA and CDR2 is SQIVND (reference sequence).

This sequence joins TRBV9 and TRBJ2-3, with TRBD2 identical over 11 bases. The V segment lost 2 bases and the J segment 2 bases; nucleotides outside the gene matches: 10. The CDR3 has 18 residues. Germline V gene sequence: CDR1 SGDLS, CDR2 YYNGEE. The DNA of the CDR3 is TGTGCCAGCAGCGTGCCACCGACTAGCGGGGATATCACAGATACGCAGTATTTT. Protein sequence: CASSVPPTSGDITDTQYF.

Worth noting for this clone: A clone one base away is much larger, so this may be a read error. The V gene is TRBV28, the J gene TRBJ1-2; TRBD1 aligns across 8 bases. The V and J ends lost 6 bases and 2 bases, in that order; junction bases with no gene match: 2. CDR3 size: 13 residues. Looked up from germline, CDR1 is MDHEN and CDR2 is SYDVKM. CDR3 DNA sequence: TGTGCCAGCAGCAGGACAGGGAACTATGGCTACACCTTC. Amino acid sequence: CASSRTGNYGYTF.

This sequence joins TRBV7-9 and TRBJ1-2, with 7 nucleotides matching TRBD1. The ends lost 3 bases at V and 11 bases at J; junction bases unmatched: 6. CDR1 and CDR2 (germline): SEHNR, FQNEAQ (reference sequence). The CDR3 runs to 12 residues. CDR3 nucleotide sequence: TGTGCCAGCAGCTTGCAACAGGGGAGGTACACCTTC. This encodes CASSLQQGRYTF.

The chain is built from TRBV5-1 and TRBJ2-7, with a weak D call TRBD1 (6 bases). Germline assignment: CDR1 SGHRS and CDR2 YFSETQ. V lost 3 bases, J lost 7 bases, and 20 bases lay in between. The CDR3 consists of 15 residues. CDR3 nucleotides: TGCGCCAGCAGCTCTGGACAGCTAACTACTGGGGAGCAGTACTTC. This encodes CASSSGQLTTGEQYF. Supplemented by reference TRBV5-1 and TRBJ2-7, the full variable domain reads KAGVTQTPRYLIKTRGQQVTLSCSPISGHRSVSWYQQTPGQGLQFLFEYFSETQRNKGNFPGRFSGRQFSNSRSEMNVSTLELGDSALYLCASSSGQLTTGEQYFGPGTRLTVT.

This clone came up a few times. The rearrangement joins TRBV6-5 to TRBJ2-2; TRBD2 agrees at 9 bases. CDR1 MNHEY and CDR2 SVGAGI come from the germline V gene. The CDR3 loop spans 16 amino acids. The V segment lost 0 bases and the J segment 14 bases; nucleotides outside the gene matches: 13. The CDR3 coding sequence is TGTGCCAGCAGTTACTCGATTCAGTTGGCGGGGGGGGTTCTGTTTTTT. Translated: CASSYSIQLAGGVLFF.

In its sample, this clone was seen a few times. CDR3 coding DNA: TGCGCCAGCAGCGGACAGACAGGCTATGGCTACACCTTC. Protein product: CASSGQTGYGYTF. V gene TRBV5-1 combines with J gene TRBJ1-2; possibly TRBD1 for D (6 bases). The length of the CDR3 is 13 residues. CDR1 and CDR2 from the germline V gene are SGHRS and YFSETQ. The germline V and J ends were trimmed by 4 bases and 4 bases, with 11 bases remaining between them.

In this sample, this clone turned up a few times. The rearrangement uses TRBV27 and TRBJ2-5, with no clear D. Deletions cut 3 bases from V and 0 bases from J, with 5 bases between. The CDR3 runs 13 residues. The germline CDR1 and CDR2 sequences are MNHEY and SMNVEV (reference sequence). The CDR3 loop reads CASSFSYQETQYF. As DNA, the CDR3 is TGTGCCAGCAGTTTCTCTTACCAAGAGACCCAGTACTTC.

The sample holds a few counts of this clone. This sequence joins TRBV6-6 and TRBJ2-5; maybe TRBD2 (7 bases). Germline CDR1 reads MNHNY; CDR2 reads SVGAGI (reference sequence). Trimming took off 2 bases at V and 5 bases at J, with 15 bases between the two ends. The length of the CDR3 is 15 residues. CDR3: CASSYGGGREETQYF. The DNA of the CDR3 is TGTGCCAGCAGTTACGGAGGGGGGCGGGAGGAGACCCAGTACTTC.

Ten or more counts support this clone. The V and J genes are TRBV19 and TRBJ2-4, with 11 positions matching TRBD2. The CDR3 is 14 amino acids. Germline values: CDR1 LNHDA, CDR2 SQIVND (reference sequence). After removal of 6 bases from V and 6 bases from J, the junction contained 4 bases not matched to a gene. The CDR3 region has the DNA TGTGCCAGTAGCAGTACTAGCGGGGGAAACATTCAGTACTTC. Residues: CASSSTSGGNIQYF.

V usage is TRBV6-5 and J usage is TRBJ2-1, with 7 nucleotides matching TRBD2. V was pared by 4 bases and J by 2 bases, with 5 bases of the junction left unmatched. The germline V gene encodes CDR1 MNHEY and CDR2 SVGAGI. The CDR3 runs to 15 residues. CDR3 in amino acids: CASSSVGLAYNEQFF. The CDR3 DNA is TGTGCCAGCAGTTCTGTAGGACTAGCCTACAATGAGCAGTTCTTC.

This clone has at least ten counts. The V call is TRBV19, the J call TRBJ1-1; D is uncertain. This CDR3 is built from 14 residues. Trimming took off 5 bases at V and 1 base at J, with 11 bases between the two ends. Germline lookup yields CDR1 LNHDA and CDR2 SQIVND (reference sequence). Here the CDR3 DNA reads TGTGCCAGTAGTTCCCGACTATCGAACACTGAAGCTTTCTTT. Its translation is CASSSRLSNTEAFF.

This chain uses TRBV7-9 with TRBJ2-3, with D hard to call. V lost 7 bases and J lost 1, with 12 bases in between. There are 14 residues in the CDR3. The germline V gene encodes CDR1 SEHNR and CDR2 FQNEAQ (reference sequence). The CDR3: CASTSPAGTDTQYF. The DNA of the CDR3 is TGTGCCAGCACGTCCCCGGCGGGCACAGATACGCAGTATTTT.